This TCR beta chain was sequenced for a study of blood T cells in healthy people across ages (dated by TCRdb to 2013 to 2016). As for the study more broadly: In model experiments, template switching captured roughly one uniquely barcoded TCR beta cDNA molecule for every two T cells. To track age-related changes in TCR beta repertoire diversity, the study relied on deep sequencing normalized with unique cDNA molecular identifiers. The donors were split into four age groups: young (average around 15 years), middle-aged (over 35), aged (more than 60) and long-lived (over 75). Donors of different ages were randomly distributed across sequencing lanes to avoid experimental bias. Two additional independent replicas of 1 million unique cDNA reads from the same blood draw were analyzed for two donors (one aged 18 to 30 and one aged 80 or older). Beyond this particular receptor, the publication reports: Bulk unsorted PBMC profiling prevented conclusive comparison of naive and antigen-experienced compartments. Estimates of total diversity based on one million sequenced T cells were considered lower bounds and underestimates. Compared with the aged group, the long-lived group had more naive CD4+ T cells, fewer expanded clones and increased TCR diversity, a pattern suggesting age selection. Because the CMV infection status of the donors was unknown, age-related changes in expanded clonotypes may potentially have been confounded. As age increased, observed TCR beta diversity per million T cells dropped in a roughly linear way, and a significant reduction was already evident by age 40. The percentage of naive T cells measured by flow cytometry correlated strongly with observed TCR beta diversity.

Systemically healthy Caucasian individuals from Russia, over 30 in total and aged roughly 6 to 100 years, were included as donors. Ten milliliters of peripheral blood were drawn from each donor into EDTA-treated Vacutainer tubes. Ficoll-Paque density-gradient centrifugation was used to isolate PBMCs, with at least 7 million per sample. Trizol reagent was used to extract total RNA from the PBMCs, yielding at least 5 micrograms per sample. The percentages of naive CD45RAhigh/CD27high T cells were determined by flow cytometry on a PBMC aliquot from every donor. The CDR3 measures 13 amino acids from cysteine to phenylalanine. Here the CDR3 DNA is all that survives: 39 bases in frame from base 1. CDR1 and CDR2 were assigned from the germline V gene as SGHTA and FQGNSA. Trimming at the junction amounts to 8 bases on V and 1 base on J, and the germline ends lie 11 bases apart. To prepare the library, 5' RACE was applied. TCRdb names Illumina HiSeq 2500 as the instrument used. A second PCR of about 6 to 12 cycles was run with a J-beta primer mix and a sample-barcoded 5' primer. A unique molecular identifier was introduced onto each TCR beta cDNA molecule by a template-switch 5' adaptor carrying 12 random nucleotides. Each sample yielded at least 2.5 million CDR3-containing paired-end reads. The Mint cDNA synthesis kit, primed by a TRBC-specific oligonucleotide, was used to synthesize first-strand cDNA from all RNA. All cDNA was treated with uracil-DNA glycosylase and then went through a first 18-cycle PCR with the universal primers M1SS and BC2_uni_R. In the paper's pipeline: Normalization of each sample was performed by random selection of 1 million high-quality reads, each carrying a distinct molecular identifier. Instead of being binned into consensus sequences, reads that shared molecular identifiers were thrown out. MiTCR, run with a Q25 quality threshold and the strictest error-elimination algorithm, handled CDR3 identification, clonotype clustering and error correction. Lower-bound total TCR beta diversity was estimated with a nonparametric unseen species model using Euler transformation. The public reads were reanalyzed by TCRdb: fastp trimming at Q25, MiXCR alignment, in-frame beta chains only. Entries that share a CDR3 protein sequence are merged under the most common genes and DNA. The V and J calls, along with clone size, are taken from TCRdb and not from the paper's own processing. Here the sample has 1,500,000 or so distinct CDR3 sequences; 35% to 45% occur a single time. Jointly, the top ten make up roughly 3.7% of the sample.

This clonotype was recorded once. The target of this receptor is not known. No quality values exist for individual bases; no much larger clone is one base distant. This clonotype was sampled from a woman aged 18-29 years in good health. The chain is assembled from TRBV7-2 and TRBJ1-1, and the D gene may be TRBD1, 5 bases matching. Specimen: blood. The nucleotides are TGTGCCAGCTTCGGACAATGGAACACTGAAGCTTTCTTT. It translates as CASFGQWNTEAFF.